This T cell receptor (beta chain) was obtained from a study of graft-versus-host responses after intestinal transplantation. As for the study in general: Grafts were multivisceral, liver-intestinal, or isolated intestinal. Anti-thymocyte globulin was used for induction in all recipients, who then took tacrolimus and steroids for roughly three years.

Whole-study findings and limits: GvH clones were identified in recipient marrow, with some first appearing in ileum or blood.

To note about this clone: Antigen specificity is unknown.

Repertoires were generated with immunoSEQ multiplex PCR, while TCRdb's copy carries only in-frame clones and drops some. The table has 50,000 or so clones, about 90% seen once. Germline CDR1 and CDR2: SGDLS and YYNGEE. The CDR3 loop spans 14 amino acids. The ends were cut back, 0 bases at V and 6 bases at J, with 11 bases in the middle. The sample here was PBMCs, taken almost 120 days after intestinal transplantation. This chain uses TRBV9 with TRBJ2-3; D not certain. The sequence came from a human patient who received an intestinal transplant, so some T cells may come from the graft donor. The CDR3 sequence: CASSVETNRDTQYF. The CDR3 DNA sequence: TGTGCCAGCAGCGTAGAAACTAACCGGGATACGCAGTATTTT.